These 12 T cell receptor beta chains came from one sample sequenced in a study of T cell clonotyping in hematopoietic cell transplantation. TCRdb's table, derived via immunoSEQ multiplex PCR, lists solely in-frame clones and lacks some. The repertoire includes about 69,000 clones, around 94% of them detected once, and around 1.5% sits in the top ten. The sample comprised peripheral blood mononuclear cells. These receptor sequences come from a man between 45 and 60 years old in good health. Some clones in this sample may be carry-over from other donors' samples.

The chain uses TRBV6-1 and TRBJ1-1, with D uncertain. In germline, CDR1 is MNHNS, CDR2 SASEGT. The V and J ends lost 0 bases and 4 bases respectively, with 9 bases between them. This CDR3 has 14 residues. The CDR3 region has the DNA TGTGCCAGCAGTGAAGCGTGGCGGGTCACTGAAGCTTTCTTT. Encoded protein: CASSEAWRVTEAFF.

The CDR3 DNA is TGCGCCAGCAGCTCCCGGGACAGCAATAGAAACACTGAAGCTTTCTTT. It translates to CASSSRDSNRNTEAFF. The V gene is TRBV5-1, the J gene TRBJ1-1; 7 bases fit TRBD1. Germline V CDR1 and CDR2: SGHRS, YFSETQ. CDR3 length: 16 amino acids. V lost 3 bases to trimming and J lost 2 bases; unmatched junction nucleotides: 10.

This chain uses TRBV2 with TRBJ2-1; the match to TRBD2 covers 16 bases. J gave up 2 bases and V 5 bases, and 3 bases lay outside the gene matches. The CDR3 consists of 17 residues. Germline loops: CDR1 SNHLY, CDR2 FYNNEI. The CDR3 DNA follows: TGTGCCAGCAGTCCCGGGACTAGCGGGAGGGCCTACAATGAGCAGTTCTTC. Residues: CASSPGTSGRAYNEQFF.

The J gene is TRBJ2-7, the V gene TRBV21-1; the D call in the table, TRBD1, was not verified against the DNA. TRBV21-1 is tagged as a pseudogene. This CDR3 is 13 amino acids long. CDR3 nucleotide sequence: TGTGCCAGCAGCGCGAGGACAGGCAACGAGCAGTACTTC. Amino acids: CASSARTGNEQYF.

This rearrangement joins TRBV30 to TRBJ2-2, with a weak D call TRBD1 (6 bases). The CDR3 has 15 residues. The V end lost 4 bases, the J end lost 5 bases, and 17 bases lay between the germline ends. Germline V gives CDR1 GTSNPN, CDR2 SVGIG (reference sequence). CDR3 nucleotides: TGTGCCTGGACTCACGAGACAGGAAATACCGGGGAGCTGTTTTTT. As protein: CAWTHETGNTGELFF.

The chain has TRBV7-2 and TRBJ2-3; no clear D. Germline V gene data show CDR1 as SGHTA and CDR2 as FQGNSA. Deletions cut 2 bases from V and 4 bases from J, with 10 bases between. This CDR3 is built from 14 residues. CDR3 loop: CASSLNDGSDTQYF. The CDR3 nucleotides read TGTGCCAGCAGCTTAAATGATGGGTCAGATACGCAGTATTTT.

The CDR3 reads CSVDRGGNEQFF. DNA of the CDR3: TGCAGCGTTGACCGAGGGGGCAATGAGCAGTTCTTC. This chain connects TRBV29-1 to TRBJ2-1, with a weak D call TRBD1 (6 bases). Germline lookup yields CDR1 SQVTM and CDR2 ANQGSEA. The V gene lost 3 bases and the J gene lost 6 bases, with 9 bases spanning the gap. This CDR3 spans 12 amino acids.

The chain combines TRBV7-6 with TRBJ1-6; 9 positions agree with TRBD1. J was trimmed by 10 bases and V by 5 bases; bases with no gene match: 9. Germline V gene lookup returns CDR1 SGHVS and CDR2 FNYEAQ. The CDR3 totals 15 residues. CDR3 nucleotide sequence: TGTGCCAGCAGCCCATTCGACAGGGGGGAGTCACCCCTCCACTTT. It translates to CASSPFDRGESPLHF.

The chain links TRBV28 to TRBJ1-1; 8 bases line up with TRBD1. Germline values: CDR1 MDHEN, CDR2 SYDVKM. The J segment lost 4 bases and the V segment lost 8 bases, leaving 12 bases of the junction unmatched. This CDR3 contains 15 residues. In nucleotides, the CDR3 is TGTGCCAGCCTCCAGGGGAACAGGGGGTTCACTGAAGCTTTCTTT. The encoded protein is CASLQGNRGFTEAFF.

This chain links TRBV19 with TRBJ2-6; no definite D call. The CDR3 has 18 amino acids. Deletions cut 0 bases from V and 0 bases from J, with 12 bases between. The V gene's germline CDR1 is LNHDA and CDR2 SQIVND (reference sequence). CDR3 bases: TGTGCCAGTAGTATAGAGCAACGGATAAGCTCTGGGGCCAACGTCCTGACTTTC. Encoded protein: CASSIEQRISSGANVLTF.

The CDR3, as DNA: TGTGCCAGCAGCTTAGAACTAGCGGGAGGGCCAAATGAGCAGTTCTTC. It translates to CASSLELAGGPNEQFF. The V gene is TRBV7-8, the J gene TRBJ2-1; 13 bases map to TRBD2. The CDR3 length is 16 residues. The germline V gene encodes CDR1 SGHVS and CDR2 FQNEAQ. The junction had 4 bases not matched to a gene; V was cut back by 1 base and J by 7 bases.

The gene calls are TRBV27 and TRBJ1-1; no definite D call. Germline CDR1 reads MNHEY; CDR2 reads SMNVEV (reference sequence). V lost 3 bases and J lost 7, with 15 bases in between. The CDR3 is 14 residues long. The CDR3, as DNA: TGTGCCAGCAGTTTCCAAAGACCTGACGTTGAAGCTTTCTTT. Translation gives CASSFQRPDVEAFF.